Listed below are T cell receptor beta chains from one sample, sequenced in a study of a mutant IDH1 vaccine in newly diagnosed glioma. Assay used: immunoSEQ multiplex PCR; TCRdb lists only in-frame clones, some missing. The repertoire holds 50,000 to 65,000 clones, with roughly 80% as singletons. Sequences were derived from PBMCs, sampled from a glioma patient treated with radiotherapy, temozolomide or both. Source of these receptors: a man aged 18 to 35 with glioma. Both conserved end residues are part of each CDR3. Fields, in order: CDR3 protein, CDR3 DNA, D gene, clone size, J gene, V gene. A D gene is named only where the DNA matches it firmly. Only part of the rows carry a size: once, few, many, or a class if the clone is expanded.

CASSLSGGGKLFF | TGTGCCAGCAGTCTCTCGGGGGGCGGAAAACTGTTTTTT | NA | NA | TRBJ1-4 | TRBV6-5
CASRRQGSSTEAFF | TGTGCCAGCCGTCGACAGGGGTCTTCCACTGAAGCTTTCTTT | TRBD1 | NA | TRBJ1-1 | TRBV2
CASSVGSNTEAFF | TGTGCCAGCAGCGTAGGCTCGAACACTGAAGCTTTCTTT | NA | once | TRBJ1-1 | TRBV9
CASSLAPTVNTEAFF | TGTGCCAGCAGCTTAGCACCGACGGTGAACACTGAAGCTTTCTTT | NA | NA | TRBJ1-1 | TRBV7-2
CASSSYQETQYF | TGTGCCAGCAGCTCCTACCAAGAGACCCAGTACTTC | NA | NA | TRBJ2-5 | TRBV11-2
CASSQDRQGNTEAFF | TGCGCCAGCAGCCAAGATAGACAGGGGAACACTGAAGCTTTCTTT | TRBD1 | NA | TRBJ1-1 | TRBV4-3
CSVGRAGTNEKLFF | TGCAGCGTAGGGAGGGCCGGAACTAATGAAAAACTGTTTTTT | NA | NA | TRBJ1-4 | TRBV29-1
CASSLGGAGANVLTF | TGTGCCAGCAGCTTGGGGGGGGCTGGGGCCAACGTCCTGACTTTC | NA | NA | TRBJ2-6 | TRBV5-4
CAWSVGAYTQYF | TGTGCCTGGAGTGTAGGAGCCTATACGCAGTATTTT | NA | NA | TRBJ2-3 | TRBV30
CASNRQGGNNQPQHF | TGTGCCAGCAACCGACAGGGGGGGAACAATCAGCCCCAGCATTTT | TRBD1 | NA | TRBJ1-5 | TRBV6-6
CASSLEGQQPQHF | TGTGCCAGCAGCTTAGAGGGTCAACAGCCCCAGCATTTT | NA | NA | TRBJ1-5 | TRBV7-9
CASSEYGGRQPQHF | TGTGCCAGCAGTGAATATGGAGGGCGTCAGCCCCAGCATTTT | NA | NA | TRBJ1-5 | TRBV6-1
CASSGRSEYTEAFF | TGTGCCAGCAGTGGAAGGTCCGAGTACACTGAAGCTTTCTTT | NA | few | TRBJ1-1 | TRBV6-1
CASSPGQAAFNYGYTF | TGTGCCAGCTCACCGGGACAGGCTGCCTTTAACTATGGCTACACCTTC | TRBD1 | NA | TRBJ1-2 | TRBV18
CASSPLDILNYGYTF | TGTGCCAGCAGCCCCCTAGATATCCTTAACTATGGCTACACCTTC | NA | NA | TRBJ1-2 | TRBV5-6
CASRDSFMNTEAFF | TGTGCCAGCAGGGACAGTTTTATGAACACTGAAGCTTTCTTT | NA | NA | TRBJ1-1 | TRBV6-5
CASRRDQPQHF | TGTGCCAGTCGACGGGATCAGCCCCAGCATTTT | NA | NA | TRBJ1-5 | TRBV28
CAISGSLGQGTDEQFF | TGTGCCATCAGTGGCTCTCTGGGACAGGGGACGGATGAGCAGTTCTTC | TRBD1 | NA | TRBJ2-1 | TRBV10-3
CASSLHQPQHF | TGTGCCAGCAGCTTACATCAGCCCCAGCATTTT | NA | NA | TRBJ1-5 | TRBV5-6
CASTSSTLQPQHF | TGTGCCAGCACTTCGTCGACCCTCCAGCCCCAGCATTTT | NA | NA | TRBJ1-5 | TRBV7-2
CASSLDRVNEKLFF | TGTGCCAGCAGCCTAGACAGGGTTAATGAAAAACTGTTTTTT | TRBD1 | NA | TRBJ1-4 | TRBV5-4
CASSQGQGLEPAFF | TGTGCCAGCAGCCAAGGGCAGGGACTAGAGCCCGCTTTCTTT | NA | NA | TRBJ1-1 | TRBV4-2
CASSYWGSDTEAFF | TGTGCCAGCAGTTACTGGGGGAGCGACACTGAAGCTTTCTTT | NA | NA | TRBJ1-1 | TRBV6-5
CASSQLNYGYTF | TGTGCCAGCAGCCAATTGAACTATGGCTACACCTTC | NA | NA | TRBJ1-2 | TRBV14